Described below is a single T cell receptor (beta chain) sequence and its context. This sample was included in a study of blood T cells in healthy people across ages. Whenever a sample was processed, at least 6 million PBMCs were isolated. CDR1 SGHRS and CDR2 YFSETQ come from the germline V gene. This CDR3 region has 14 residues. Together with a sample-barcoded 5' primer, a J-beta primer mix was included in a second PCR lasting about 7 to 11 cycles. Each CDR3 protein gets one entry after TCRdb re-called the 5' RACE reads with MiXCR. Of about 1.8 million distinct CDR3 sequences detected, just under 50% appear once; the ten largest clones hold over 2%.

The sequence was obtained from a woman aged 35 to 49 in good health. Material for sequencing was blood. The V gene is TRBV5-1, the J gene TRBJ2-5; perhaps TRBD2 as D (6 bases). Gene TRBJ2-7 matches the end of the DNA better, so the J call may be wrong. The DNA for the CDR3 is TGCGCCAGCAGCGTGACTGATGGGGGGTACGAGCAGTACTTC. It codes for CASSVTDGGYEQYF.